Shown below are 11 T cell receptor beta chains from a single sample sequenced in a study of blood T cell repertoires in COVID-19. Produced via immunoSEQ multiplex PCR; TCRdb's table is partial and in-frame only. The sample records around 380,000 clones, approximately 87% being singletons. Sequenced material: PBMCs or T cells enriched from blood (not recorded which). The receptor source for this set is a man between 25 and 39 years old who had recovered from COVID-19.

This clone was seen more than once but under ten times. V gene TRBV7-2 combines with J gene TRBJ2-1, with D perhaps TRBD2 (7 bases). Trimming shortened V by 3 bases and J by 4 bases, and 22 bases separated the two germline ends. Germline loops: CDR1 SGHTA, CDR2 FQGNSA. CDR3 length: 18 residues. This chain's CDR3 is CASSFPGGSDGYYNEQFF. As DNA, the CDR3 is TGTGCCAGCAGCTTCCCGGGGGGCTCGGACGGCTATTACAATGAGCAGTTCTTC.

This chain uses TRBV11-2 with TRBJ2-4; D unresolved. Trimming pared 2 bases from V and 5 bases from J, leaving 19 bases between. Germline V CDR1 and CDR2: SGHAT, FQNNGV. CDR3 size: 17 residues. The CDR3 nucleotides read TGTGCCAGCAGCTTAATTCAAATTGCGGCGAAGGAAAACATTCAGTACTTC. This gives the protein CASSLIQIAAKENIQYF. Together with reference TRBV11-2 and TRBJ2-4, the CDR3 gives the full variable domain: EAGVAQSPRYKIIEKRQSVAFWCNPISGHATLYWYQQILGQGPKLLIQFQNNGVVDDSQLPKDRFSAERLKGVDSTLKIQPAKLEDSAVYLCASSLIQIAAKENIQYFGAGTRLSVL.

CDR3 amino acids: CATSTTSTEAFF. CDR3 DNA: TGTGCCACCAGCACCACAAGCACTGAAGCTTTCTTT. The genes are TRBV15 and TRBJ1-1, with D uncertain. V gave up 4 bases and J gave up 4 bases, with 7 bases separating them. CDR1 is LNHNV, CDR2 YYDKDF, per germline (reference sequence). The length of the CDR3 is 12 residues.

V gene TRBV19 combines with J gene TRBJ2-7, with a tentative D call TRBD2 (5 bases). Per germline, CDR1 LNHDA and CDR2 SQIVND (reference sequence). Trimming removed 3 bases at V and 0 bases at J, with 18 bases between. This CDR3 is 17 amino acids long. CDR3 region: CASSIEGGSLSSYEQYF. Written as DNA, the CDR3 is TGTGCCAGTAGTATCGAAGGAGGCAGTTTAAGCTCCTACGAGCAGTACTTC.

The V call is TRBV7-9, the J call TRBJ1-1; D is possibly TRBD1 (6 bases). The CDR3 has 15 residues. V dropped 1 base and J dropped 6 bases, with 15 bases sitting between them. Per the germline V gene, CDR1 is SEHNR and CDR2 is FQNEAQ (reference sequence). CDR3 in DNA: TGTGCCAGCAGCTTAGGCGAAGGGGGATGGTCTGAAGCTTTCTTT. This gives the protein CASSLGEGGWSEAFF.

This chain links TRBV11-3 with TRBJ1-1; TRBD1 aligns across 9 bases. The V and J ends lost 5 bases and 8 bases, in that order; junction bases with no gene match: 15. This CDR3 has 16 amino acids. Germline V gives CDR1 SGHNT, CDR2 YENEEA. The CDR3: CASSGGTGTGRAEAFF. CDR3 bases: TGTGCCAGCAGCGGCGGGACCGGGACAGGGAGGGCAGAAGCTTTCTTT.

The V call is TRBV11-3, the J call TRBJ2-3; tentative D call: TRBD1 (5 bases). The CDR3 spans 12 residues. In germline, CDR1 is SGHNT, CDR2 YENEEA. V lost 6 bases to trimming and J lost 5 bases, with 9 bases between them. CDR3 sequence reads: CASSSRGDTQYF. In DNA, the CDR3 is TGTGCCAGCAGTTCTAGGGGAGATACGCAGTATTTT.

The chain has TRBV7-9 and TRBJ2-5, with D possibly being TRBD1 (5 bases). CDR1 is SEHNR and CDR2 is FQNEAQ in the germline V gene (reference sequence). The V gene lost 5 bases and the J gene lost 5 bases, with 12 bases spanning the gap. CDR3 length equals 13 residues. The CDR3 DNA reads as TGTGCCAGCAGCCCAGGGCTTTTGGAGACCCAGTACTTC. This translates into CASSPGLLETQYF.

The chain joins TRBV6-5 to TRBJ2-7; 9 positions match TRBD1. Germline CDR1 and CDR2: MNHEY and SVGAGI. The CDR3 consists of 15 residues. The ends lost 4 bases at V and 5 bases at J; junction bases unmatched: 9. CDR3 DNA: TGTGCCAGCAGTTTTCCTGGGACAGGGATGAACGAGCAGTACTTC. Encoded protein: CASSFPGTGMNEQYF.

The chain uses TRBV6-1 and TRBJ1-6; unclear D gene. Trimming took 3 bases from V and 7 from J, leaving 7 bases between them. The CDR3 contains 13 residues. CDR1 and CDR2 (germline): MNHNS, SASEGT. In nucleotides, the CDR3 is TGTGCCAGCAGTGAGACGGAGAATTCACCCCTCCACTTT. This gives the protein CASSETENSPLHF.

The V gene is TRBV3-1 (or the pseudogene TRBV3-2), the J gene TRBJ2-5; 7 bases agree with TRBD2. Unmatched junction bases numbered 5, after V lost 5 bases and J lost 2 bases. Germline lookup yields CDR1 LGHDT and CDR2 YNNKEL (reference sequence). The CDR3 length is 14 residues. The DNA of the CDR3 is TGTGCCAGCAGCACCCGGGACTATCAAGAGACCCAGTACTTC. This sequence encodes CASSTRDYQETQYF.